The 23 T cell receptor beta chains below come from one sample, sequenced in a study of T-cell memory formation after mild COVID-19. MiXCR was run by TCRdb on the 5' RACE reads, yielding one entry per CDR3 protein. The data show around 390,000 distinct CDR3 sequences, with about 15% seen just once and 20% to 25% held by the top ten. Sequencing was done on a sample of PBMCs or a T cell subset sorted from them (not recorded which). The receptors were gathered from a man between 18 and 35 years old who had mild COVID-19 (a few samples of this study predate the infection). Cell type and time point are not known.

V is TRBV7-9 and J is TRBJ2-2; 9 bases align to TRBD1. Per the germline V gene, CDR1 is SEHNR and CDR2 is FQNEAQ (reference sequence). V lost 5 bases, J lost 6 bases, and 7 bases stayed unmatched. CDR3 size: 15 residues. The CDR3 protein is CASSRRDREAGELFF. In nucleotides, the CDR3 is TGTGCCAGCAGCCGCCGGGACAGGGAGGCCGGGGAGCTGTTTTTT.

This clonotype was recorded a few times. The chain uses TRBV29-1 and TRBJ2-7; D call uncertain. The germline V gene has CDR1 SQVTM and CDR2 ANQGSEA. V was clipped by 0 bases and J by 4 bases, with 13 bases between them. This CDR3 has 14 residues. The CDR3 coding sequence is TGCAGCGTTGAAGATCGGGTTCAGGCATACGAGCAGTACGTC. Its translation is CSVEDRVQAYEQYV.

This clonotype was observed a few times. One junction end does not reproduce the germline sequence, and a read error may be involved. V is TRBV7-3 and J is TRBJ2-3; 10 nucleotides line up with TRBD1. Germline V gene data show CDR1 as SGHTA and CDR2 as FQGTGA. This CDR3 has 15 amino acids. DNA of the CDR3: TGTGCCAGCAGCTCGTCGGGACAGGGGACAGATACGCTGTATTTT. Translated, it gives CASSSSGQGTDTLYF.

The rearrangement joins TRBV20-1 to TRBJ2-5; perhaps TRBD1 as D (6 bases). The CDR3 extends over 13 amino acids. CDR1 is DFQATT, CDR2 SNEGSKA, per germline (reference sequence). V was cut by 6 bases and J by 2 bases, with 13 bases left in between. This CDR3 reads CSAYVDSQETQYF. CDR3 nucleotide sequence: TGCAGTGCGTATGTGGACAGTCAAGAGACCCAGTACTTC.

This clonotype was picked up many times. The J gene is TRBJ1-2, the V gene TRBV7-6; perhaps TRBD1 as D (6 bases). This CDR3 is built from 13 residues. The V end lost 5 bases, the J end lost 4 bases, and 11 bases lay between the germline ends. Germline V gives CDR1 SGHVS, CDR2 FNYEAQ. This CDR3 is CASSEGGLYGYTF. Written as DNA, the CDR3 is TGTGCCAGCAGCGAGGGGGGTCTCTATGGCTACACCTTC.

The V and J genes are TRBV12-3 or TRBV12-4 and TRBJ2-6; weak D call: TRBD2 (6 bases). The CDR3 is 20 amino acids. V was shortened by 2 bases and J by 1 base, with 21 bases between the two germline ends. For the CDR3, the DNA is TGTGCCAGCAGTTTAATTTCTCCGACTAGATTCCGATCTGGGGCCAACGTCCTGACTTTC. Its translation: CASSLISPTRFRSGANVLTF.

The J gene is TRBJ1-5, the V gene TRBV20-1; weak D call: TRBD1 (5 bases). The ends were cut back, 2 bases at V and 3 bases at J, with 11 bases in the middle. Germline-derived CDR1 and CDR2 are DFQATT and SNEGSKA (reference sequence). The CDR3 runs to 14 residues. CDR3 residues: CSARSGMDNQPQHF. The CDR3 DNA follows: TGCAGTGCTAGATCAGGGATGGACAATCAGCCCCAGCATTTT.

In regard to this clonotype: A read error may explain this, as a much larger clone is one base away. V and J are TRBV9 and TRBJ2-3, with unresolved D. Trimming cost V 0 bases and J 5 bases, with 4 bases left between them. The germline V gene has CDR1 SGDLS and CDR2 YYNGEE. The CDR3 is made up of 12 amino acids. CDR3 DNA sequence: TGTGCCAGCAGCGTAGTGGTAGATACGCAGTATTTT. As protein: CASSVVVDTQYF. Drawing the rest from reference TRBV9 and TRBJ2-3, the complete variable domain is DSGVTQTPKHLITATGQRVTLRCSPRSGDLSVYWYQQSLDQGLQFLIQYYNGEERAKGNILERFSAQQFPDLHSELNLSSLELGDSALYFCASSVVVDTQYFGPGTRLTVL.

This clonotype was seen only a few times. The V call is TRBV18, the J call TRBJ2-1; D possibly corresponds to TRBD2 (5 bases). V was clipped by 1 base and J by 6 bases, with 7 bases between them. Germline V gene data show CDR1 as KGHSH and CDR2 as LQKENI. The CDR3 contains 13 residues. CDR3 nucleotide sequence: TGTGCCAGCTCACCACAGGCGGGCAATGAGCAGTTCTTC. This sequence encodes CASSPQAGNEQFF.

The rearrangement uses TRBV2 and TRBJ1-2; D is undetermined. The CDR3 loop spans 11 amino acids. The germline V gene has CDR1 SNHLY and CDR2 FYNNEI. Trimming removed 7 bases at V and 7 bases at J, with 10 bases between. The CDR3 loop reads CASIPAGGYTF. DNA of the CDR3: TGTGCCAGCATCCCAGCGGGTGGCTACACCTTC.

Comment on this clonotype: An end of the junction does not agree with germline; a read error may underlie this. This chain uses TRBV6-5 with TRBJ2-1, with D possibly matching TRBD2 (6 bases). Germline V gives CDR1 MNHEY, CDR2 SVGAGI. This CDR3 is built from 11 residues. The CDR3 nucleotides are TGTGCCAGCAGTTACTCGGGGGGTCAACTCTTC. Its translation: CASSYSGGQLF.

The chain uses TRBV9 and TRBJ1-3; D gene unclear. With 0 bases removed from V and 0 bases from J, the gap between germline ends came to 4 bases. Germline V gene lookup returns CDR1 SGDLS and CDR2 YYNGEE. There are 14 residues in the CDR3. For the CDR3, the DNA is TGTGCCAGCAGCGTAGCTCGCTCTGGAAACACCATATATTTT. Its protein is CASSVARSGNTIYF.

This rearrangement joins TRBV7-2 to TRBJ2-5; no reliable D call. Per germline, CDR1 SGHTA and CDR2 FQGNSA. The CDR3 runs 13 residues. V lost 6 bases to trimming and J lost 2 bases, with 10 bases between them. Here the CDR3 reads CASSSVSQETQYF. CDR3 nucleotides: TGTGCCAGCAGTTCGGTATCACAAGAGACCCAGTACTTC.

This clonotype was recorded at least ten times. A junction end diverges from the germline sequence, so it may reflect a read error. The rearrangement joins TRBV6-6 to TRBJ2-5; tentatively, D is TRBD1 (5 bases). The CDR3 is made up of 14 amino acids. CDR1 is MNHNY and CDR2 is SVGAGI in the germline V gene (reference sequence). CDR3 sequence: CASSDSAGQETQYF. CDR3 in DNA: TGTGCCAGCAGTGACTCCGCAGGGCAAGAGACCCAGTACTTC.

This clonotype showed up just a few times. Written as DNA, the CDR3 is TGTGCCAGCGGGTTTATGGGGAATGAAAAACTGTTTTTT. Translating gives CASGFMGNEKLFF. This rearrangement joins TRBV5-4 to TRBJ1-4; no firm D call. This CDR3 spans 13 amino acids. V was clipped by 7 bases and J by 5 bases, with 12 bases between them. Germline CDR1 is SGHNT and CDR2 is YYREEE (reference sequence).

This chain links TRBV7-2 with TRBJ2-4; D perhaps matches TRBD2 (6 bases). Germline V gene data show CDR1 as SGHTA and CDR2 as FQGNSA. CDR3 size: 16 residues. V lost 2 bases to trimming and J lost 0 bases, with 11 bases between them. CDR3 loop: CASSLITGLAKNIQYF. The CDR3 coding sequence is TGTGCCAGCAGCTTAATAACGGGACTAGCCAAAAACATTCAGTACTTC. Supplemented by reference TRBV7-2 and TRBJ2-4, the full variable domain reads GAGVSQSPSNKVTEKGKDVELRCDPISGHTALYWYRQSLGQGLEFLIYFQGNSAPDKSGLPSDRFSAERTGGSVSTLTIQRTQQEDSAVYLCASSLITGLAKNIQYFGAGTRLSVL.

This clonotype has only a few counts. The J gene is TRBJ2-2, the V gene TRBV7-2; 8 bases match TRBD1. CDR1 and CDR2 from the germline V gene are SGHTA and FQGNSA. The V segment lost 5 bases and the J segment 6 bases; nucleotides outside the gene matches: 5. This CDR3 is 14 amino acids long. Here the CDR3 DNA reads TGTGCCAGCAGCCCACAGGGGGTGGCCGGGGAGCTGTTTTTT. This encodes CASSPQGVAGELFF.

The chain has TRBV20-1 and TRBJ2-1, with 8 bases identical to TRBD2. V dropped 6 bases and J dropped 4; count of bases not matched to a gene: 8. There are 14 residues in the CDR3. Germline CDR1 and CDR2: DFQATT and SNEGSKA (reference sequence). In nucleotides, the CDR3 is TGCAGTGCGGGTCGGGGGGGGATTTACAATGAGCAGTTCTTC. Its protein product is CSAGRGGIYNEQFF.

The chain joins TRBV6-5 to TRBJ1-2; D gene ambiguous. V lost 5 bases, J lost 7 bases, and 17 bases lay in between. Per germline, CDR1 MNHEY and CDR2 SVGAGI. This CDR3 comprises 14 residues. The CDR3 loop reads CASSPNHPSGGYTF. The CDR3 DNA reads TGTGCCAGCAGTCCAAACCACCCGAGTGGTGGCTACACCTTC.

This clonotype has a handful of counts. CDR3 sequence: CASKRVYSGANVLTF. CDR3 coding DNA: TGTGCCAGCAAGAGGGTCTACTCTGGGGCCAACGTCCTGACTTTC. This rearrangement joins TRBV6-5 to TRBJ2-6; D perhaps matches TRBD2 (5 bases). Germline V gives CDR1 MNHEY, CDR2 SVGAGI. Trimming left V 7 bases short and J 0 bases short, with 10 bases between. This CDR3 contains 15 residues.

The sample holds a few counts of this clonotype. V is TRBV6-4 and J is TRBJ2-3; 7 bases line up with TRBD2. Trimming took 2 bases from V and 0 from J; bases not matched to a gene: 5. CDR3 size: 16 residues. CDR1 and CDR2 from the germline V gene are MRHNA and SNTAGT. The CDR3 DNA follows: TGTGCCAGCAGTGACGCCCCGGGGGGAAGCACAGATACGCAGTATTTT. It codes for CASSDAPGGSTDTQYF.

The rearrangement joins TRBV6-4 to TRBJ2-3; 10 positions agree with TRBD1. This CDR3 contains 16 residues. The V segment lost 6 bases and the J segment 3 bases; nucleotides outside the gene matches: 9. Germline V lookup: CDR1 MRHNA, CDR2 SNTAGT. CDR3 sequence: CASSDKGTGETDTQYF. The CDR3 nucleotides are TGTGCCAGCAGCGATAAAGGGACAGGGGAGACAGATACGCAGTATTTT.

In this sample, this clonotype turned up a few times. The V and J genes are TRBV5-1 and TRBJ1-5; D not resolved. The CDR3 extends over 14 amino acids. CDR1 is SGHRS, CDR2 YFSETQ, per germline. V was shortened by 1 base and J by 1 base, with 6 bases between the two germline ends. This chain's CDR3 is CASSLRPSNQPQHF. The CDR3 DNA reads as TGCGCCAGCAGCTTGAGACCCAGCAATCAGCCCCAGCATTTT.